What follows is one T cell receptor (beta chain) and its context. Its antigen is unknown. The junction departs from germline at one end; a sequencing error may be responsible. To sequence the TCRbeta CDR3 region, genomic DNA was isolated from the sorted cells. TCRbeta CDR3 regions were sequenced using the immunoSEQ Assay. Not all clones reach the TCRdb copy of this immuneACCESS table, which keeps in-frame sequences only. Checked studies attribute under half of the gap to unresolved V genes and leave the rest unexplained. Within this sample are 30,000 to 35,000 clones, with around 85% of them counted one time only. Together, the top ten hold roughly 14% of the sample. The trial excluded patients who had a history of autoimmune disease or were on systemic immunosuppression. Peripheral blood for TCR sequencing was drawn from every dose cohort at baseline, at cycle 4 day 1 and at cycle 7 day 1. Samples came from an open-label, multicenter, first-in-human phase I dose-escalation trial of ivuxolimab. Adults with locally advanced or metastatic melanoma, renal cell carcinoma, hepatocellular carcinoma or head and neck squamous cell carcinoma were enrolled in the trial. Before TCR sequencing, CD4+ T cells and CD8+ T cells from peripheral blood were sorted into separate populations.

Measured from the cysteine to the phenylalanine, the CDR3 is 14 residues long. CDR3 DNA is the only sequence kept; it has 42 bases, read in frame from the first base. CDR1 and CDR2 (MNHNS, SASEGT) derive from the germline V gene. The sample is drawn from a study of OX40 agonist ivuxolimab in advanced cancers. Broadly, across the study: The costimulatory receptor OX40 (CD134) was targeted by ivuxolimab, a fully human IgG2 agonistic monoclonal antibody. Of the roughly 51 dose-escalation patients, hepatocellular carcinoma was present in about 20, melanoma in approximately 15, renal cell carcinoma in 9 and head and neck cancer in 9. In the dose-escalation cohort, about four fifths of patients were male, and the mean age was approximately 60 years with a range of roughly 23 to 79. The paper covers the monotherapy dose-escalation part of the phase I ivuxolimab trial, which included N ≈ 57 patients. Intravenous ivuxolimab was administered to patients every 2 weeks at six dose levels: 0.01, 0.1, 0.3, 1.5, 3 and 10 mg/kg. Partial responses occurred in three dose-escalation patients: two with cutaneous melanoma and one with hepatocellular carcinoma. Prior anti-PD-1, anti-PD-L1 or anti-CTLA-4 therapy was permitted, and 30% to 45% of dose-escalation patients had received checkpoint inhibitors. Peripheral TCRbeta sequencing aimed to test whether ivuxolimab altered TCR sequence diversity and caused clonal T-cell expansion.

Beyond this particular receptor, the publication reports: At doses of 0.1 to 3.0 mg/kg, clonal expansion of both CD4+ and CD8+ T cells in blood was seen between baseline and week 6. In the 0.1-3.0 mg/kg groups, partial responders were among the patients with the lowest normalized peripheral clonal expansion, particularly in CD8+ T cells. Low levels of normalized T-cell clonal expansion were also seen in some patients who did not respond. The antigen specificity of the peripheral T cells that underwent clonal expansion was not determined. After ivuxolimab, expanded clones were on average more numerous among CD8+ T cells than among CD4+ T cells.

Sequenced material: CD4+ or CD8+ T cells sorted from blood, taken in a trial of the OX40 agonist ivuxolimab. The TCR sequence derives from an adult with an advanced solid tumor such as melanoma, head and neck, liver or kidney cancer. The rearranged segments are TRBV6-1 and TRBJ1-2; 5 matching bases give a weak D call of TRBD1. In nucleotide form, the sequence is TGTGCCATCAGTGAGTTTCCGGGACGCGGTGGCTACACCTTC. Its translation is CAISEFPGRGGYTF.